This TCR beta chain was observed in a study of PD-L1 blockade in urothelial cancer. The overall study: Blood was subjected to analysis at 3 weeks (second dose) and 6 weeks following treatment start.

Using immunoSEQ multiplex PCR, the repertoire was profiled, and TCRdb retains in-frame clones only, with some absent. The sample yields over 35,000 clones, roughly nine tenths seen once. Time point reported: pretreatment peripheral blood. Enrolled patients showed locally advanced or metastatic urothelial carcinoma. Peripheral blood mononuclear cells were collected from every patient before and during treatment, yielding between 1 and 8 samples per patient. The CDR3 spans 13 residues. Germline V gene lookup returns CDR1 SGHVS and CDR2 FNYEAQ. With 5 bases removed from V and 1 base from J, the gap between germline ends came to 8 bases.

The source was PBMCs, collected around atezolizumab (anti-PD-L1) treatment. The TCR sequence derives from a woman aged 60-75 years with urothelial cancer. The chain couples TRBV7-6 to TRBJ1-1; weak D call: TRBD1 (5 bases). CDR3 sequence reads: CASSLGQNTEAFF. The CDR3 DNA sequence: TGTGCCAGCAGCCTTGGACAGAACACTGAAGCTTTCTTT.